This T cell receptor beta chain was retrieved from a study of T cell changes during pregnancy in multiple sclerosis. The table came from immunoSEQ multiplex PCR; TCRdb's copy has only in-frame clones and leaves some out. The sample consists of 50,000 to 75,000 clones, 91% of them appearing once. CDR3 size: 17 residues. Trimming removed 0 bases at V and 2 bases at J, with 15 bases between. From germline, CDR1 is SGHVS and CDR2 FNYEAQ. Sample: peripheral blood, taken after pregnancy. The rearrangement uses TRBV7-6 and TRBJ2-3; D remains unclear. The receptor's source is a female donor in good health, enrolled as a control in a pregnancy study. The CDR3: CASSLAASQSNTDTQYF. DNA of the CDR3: TGTGCCAGCAGCTTAGCGGCCTCGCAGTCCAACACAGATACGCAGTATTTT.